This TCR beta chain was sequenced for a study of control samples from healthy donors and cancer patients. V was shortened by 7 bases and J by 5 bases, with 10 bases between the two germline ends. Germline values: CDR1 SGHTA, CDR2 FQGTGA. This CDR3 contains 12 residues. The protocol was immunoSEQ multiplex PCR, while the TCRdb copy is restricted to in-frame clones and leaves out a portion. The sample has 75,000 to 90,000 clones, approximately 91% seen once. The sample consisted of blood. V usage is TRBV7-3 and J usage is TRBJ2-3, with a possible D match to TRBD2 (6 bases). The receptor's source is a man aged 45-65 years in good health. CDR3 in amino acids: CASKGTGDTQYF. Written as DNA, the CDR3 is TGTGCCAGCAAAGGGACTGGAGATACGCAGTATTTT. The variable domain in full, completed from reference TRBV7-3 and TRBJ2-3, reads GAGVSQTPSNKVTEKGKYVELRCDPISGHTALYWYRQSLGQGPEFLIYFQGTGAADDSGLPNDRFFAVRPEGSVSTLKIQRTERGDSAVYLCASKGTGDTQYFGPGTRLTVL.